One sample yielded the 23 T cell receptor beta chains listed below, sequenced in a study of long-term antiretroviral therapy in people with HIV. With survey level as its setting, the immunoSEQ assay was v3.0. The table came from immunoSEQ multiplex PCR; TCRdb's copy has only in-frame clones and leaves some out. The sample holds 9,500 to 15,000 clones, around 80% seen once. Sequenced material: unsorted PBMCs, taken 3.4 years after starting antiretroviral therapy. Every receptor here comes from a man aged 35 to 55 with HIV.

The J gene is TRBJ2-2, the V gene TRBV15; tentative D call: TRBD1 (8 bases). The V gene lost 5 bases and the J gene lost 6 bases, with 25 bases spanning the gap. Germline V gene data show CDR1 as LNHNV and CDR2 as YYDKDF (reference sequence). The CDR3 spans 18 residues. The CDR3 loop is CATSGRRPGQGGAGELFF. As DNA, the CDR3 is TGTGCCACCAGCGGTAGGCGACCCGGACAGGGAGGGGCCGGGGAGCTGTTTTTT.

CDR3 nucleotide sequence: TGTGCCAGCAGCAACCCTGGTAAAAACATTCAGTACTTC. This sequence encodes CASSNPGKNIQYF. The genes are TRBV5-4 and TRBJ2-4; D gene unclear. The CDR3 is 13 residues long. Deletions cut 4 bases from V and 4 bases from J, with 9 bases between. Germline-derived CDR1 and CDR2 are SGHNT and YYREEE (reference sequence).

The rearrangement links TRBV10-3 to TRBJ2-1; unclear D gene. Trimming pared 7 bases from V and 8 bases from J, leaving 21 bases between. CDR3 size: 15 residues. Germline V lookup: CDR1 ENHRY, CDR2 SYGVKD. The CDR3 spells CAIMQRYLTADEQFF. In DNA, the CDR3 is TGTGCCATCATGCAGAGGTACCTTACCGCCGATGAGCAGTTCTTC.

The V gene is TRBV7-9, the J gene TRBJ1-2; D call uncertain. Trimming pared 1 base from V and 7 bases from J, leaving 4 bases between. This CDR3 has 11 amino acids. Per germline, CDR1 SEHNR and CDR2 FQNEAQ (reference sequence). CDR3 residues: CASSLVGGYTF. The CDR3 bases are TGTGCCAGCAGCTTAGTTGGTGGCTACACCTTC.

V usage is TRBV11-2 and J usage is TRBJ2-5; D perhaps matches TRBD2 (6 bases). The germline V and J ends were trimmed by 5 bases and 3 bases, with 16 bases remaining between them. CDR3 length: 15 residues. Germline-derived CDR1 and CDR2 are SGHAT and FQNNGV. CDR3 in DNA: TGTGCCAGCAGCCCGAAGTGGGGGGAGGAAGAGACCCAGTACTTC. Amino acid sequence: CASSPKWGEEETQYF.

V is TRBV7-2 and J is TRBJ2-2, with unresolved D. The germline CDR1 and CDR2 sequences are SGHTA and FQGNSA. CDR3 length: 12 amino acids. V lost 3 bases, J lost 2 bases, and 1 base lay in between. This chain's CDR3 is CASSFNTGELFF. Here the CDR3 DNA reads TGTGCCAGCAGCTTCAACACCGGGGAGCTGTTTTTT.

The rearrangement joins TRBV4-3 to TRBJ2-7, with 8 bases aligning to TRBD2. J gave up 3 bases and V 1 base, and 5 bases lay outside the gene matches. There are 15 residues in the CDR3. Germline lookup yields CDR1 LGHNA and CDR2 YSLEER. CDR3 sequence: CASSQAASGSYEQYF. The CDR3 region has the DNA TGCGCCAGCAGCCAAGCTGCGAGCGGGAGCTACGAGCAGTACTTC.

CDR3 protein: CASSPYGTGNLQGSGYTF. CDR3 in DNA: TGTGCCAGCTCCCCGTATGGGACAGGGAACCTCCAGGGTTCTGGCTACACCTTC. The rearrangement joins TRBV18 to TRBJ1-2, with 9 bases identical to TRBD1. CDR1 is KGHSH, CDR2 LQKENI, per germline. The CDR3 loop spans 18 amino acids. After removal of 6 bases from V and 7 bases from J, the junction contained 21 bases not matched to a gene.

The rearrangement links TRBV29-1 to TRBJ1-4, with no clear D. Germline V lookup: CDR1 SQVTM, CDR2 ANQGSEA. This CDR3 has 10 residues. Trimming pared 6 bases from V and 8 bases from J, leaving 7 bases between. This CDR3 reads CSVLDEKLFF. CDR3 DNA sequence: TGCAGCGTGCTAGACGAAAAACTGTTTTTT.

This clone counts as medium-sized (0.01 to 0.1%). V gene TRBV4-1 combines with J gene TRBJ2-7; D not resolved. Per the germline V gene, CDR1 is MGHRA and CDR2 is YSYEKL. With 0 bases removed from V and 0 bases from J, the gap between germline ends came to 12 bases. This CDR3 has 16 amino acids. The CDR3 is CASSQDPDMDSYEQYF. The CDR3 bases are TGCGCCAGCAGCCAAGATCCCGACATGGACTCCTACGAGCAGTACTTC.

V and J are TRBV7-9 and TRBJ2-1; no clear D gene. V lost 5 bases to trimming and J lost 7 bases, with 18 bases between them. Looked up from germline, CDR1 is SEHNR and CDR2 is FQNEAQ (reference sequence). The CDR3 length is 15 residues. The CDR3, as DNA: TGTGCCAGCAGCCCTACGGGCCTTGTGGGGAATGAGCAGTTCTTC. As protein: CASSPTGLVGNEQFF.

CDR3 DNA: TGTGCCAGCAGTTTATCTGTCGGAACCGGGGAGCTGTTTTTT. Its protein is CASSLSVGTGELFF. This chain links TRBV27 with TRBJ2-2; no definite D call. The germline V and J ends were trimmed by 0 bases and 5 bases, with 7 bases remaining between them. This CDR3 has 14 amino acids. Germline lookup yields CDR1 MNHEY and CDR2 SMNVEV (reference sequence).

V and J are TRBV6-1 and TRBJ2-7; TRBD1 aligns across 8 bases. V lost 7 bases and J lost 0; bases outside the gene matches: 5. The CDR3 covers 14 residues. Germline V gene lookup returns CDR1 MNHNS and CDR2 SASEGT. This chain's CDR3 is CASTRTGFSYEQYF. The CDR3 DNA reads TGTGCCAGCACCCGGACAGGGTTCTCCTACGAGCAGTACTTC.

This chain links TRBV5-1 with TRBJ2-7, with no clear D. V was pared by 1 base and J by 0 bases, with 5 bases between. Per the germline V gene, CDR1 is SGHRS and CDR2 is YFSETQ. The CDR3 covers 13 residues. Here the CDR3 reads CASSLRVSYEQYF. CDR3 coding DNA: TGCGCCAGCAGCTTGCGCGTCTCCTACGAGCAGTACTTC. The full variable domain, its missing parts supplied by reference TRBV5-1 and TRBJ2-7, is KAGVTQTPRYLIKTRGQQVTLSCSPISGHRSVSWYQQTPGQGLQFLFEYFSETQRNKGNFPGRFSGRQFSNSRSEMNVSTLELGDSALYLCASSLRVSYEQYFGPGTRLTVT.

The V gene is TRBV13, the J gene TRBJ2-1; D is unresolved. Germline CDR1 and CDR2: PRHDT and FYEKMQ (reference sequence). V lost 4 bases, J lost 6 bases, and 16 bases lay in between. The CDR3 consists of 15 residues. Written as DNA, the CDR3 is TGTGCCAGCAGCTCGTCGTATCAAGGAGTCAATGAGCAGTTCTTC. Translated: CASSSSYQGVNEQFF.

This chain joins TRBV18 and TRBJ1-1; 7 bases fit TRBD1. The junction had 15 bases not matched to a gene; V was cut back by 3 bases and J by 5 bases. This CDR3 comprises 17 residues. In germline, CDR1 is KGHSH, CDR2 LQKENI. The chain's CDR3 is CASSPLGTASVGTEAFF. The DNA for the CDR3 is TGTGCCAGCTCACCCCTAGGGACAGCCTCTGTTGGGACTGAAGCTTTCTTT. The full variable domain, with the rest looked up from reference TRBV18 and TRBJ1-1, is NAGVMQNPRHLVRRRGQEARLRCSPMKGHSHVYWYRQLPEEGLKFMVYLQKENIIDESGMPKERFSAEFPKEGPSILRIQQVVRGDSAAYFCASSPLGTASVGTEAFFGQGTRLTVV.

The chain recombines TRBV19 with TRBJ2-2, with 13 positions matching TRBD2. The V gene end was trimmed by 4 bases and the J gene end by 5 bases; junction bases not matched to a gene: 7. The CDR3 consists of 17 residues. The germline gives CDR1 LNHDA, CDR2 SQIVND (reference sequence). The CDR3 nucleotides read TGTGCCAGTAGTAGAATAATACTAGCGGGAGGGACCGGGGAGCTGTTTTTT. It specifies CASSRIILAGGTGELFF.

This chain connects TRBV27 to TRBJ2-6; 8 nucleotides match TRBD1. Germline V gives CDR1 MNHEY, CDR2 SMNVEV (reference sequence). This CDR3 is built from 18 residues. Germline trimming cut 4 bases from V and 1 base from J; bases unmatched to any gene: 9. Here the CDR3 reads CASSSDRGMRSGANVLTF. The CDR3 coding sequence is TGTGCCAGCAGTTCAGACAGGGGAATGCGGTCTGGGGCCAACGTCCTGACTTTC.

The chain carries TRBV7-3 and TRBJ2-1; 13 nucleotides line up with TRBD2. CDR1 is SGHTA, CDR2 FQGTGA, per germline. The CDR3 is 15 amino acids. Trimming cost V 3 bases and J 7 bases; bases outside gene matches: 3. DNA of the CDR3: TGTGCCAGCAGCTTCGGACTAGCGGGAGTGAATGAGCAGTTCTTC. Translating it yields CASSFGLAGVNEQFF.

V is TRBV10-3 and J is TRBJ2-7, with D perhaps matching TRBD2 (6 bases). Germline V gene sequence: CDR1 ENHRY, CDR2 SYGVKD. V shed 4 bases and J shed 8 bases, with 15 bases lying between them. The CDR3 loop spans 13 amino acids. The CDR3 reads CAISVDGGAQQYF. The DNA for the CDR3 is TGTGCCATCAGTGTCGATGGAGGGGCGCAGCAGTACTTC.

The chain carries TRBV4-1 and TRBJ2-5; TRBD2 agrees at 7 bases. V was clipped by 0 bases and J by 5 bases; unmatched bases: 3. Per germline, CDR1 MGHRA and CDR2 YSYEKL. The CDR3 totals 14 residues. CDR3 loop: CASSQERGGETQYF. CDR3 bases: TGCGCCAGCAGCCAAGAGCGGGGAGGGGAGACCCAGTACTTC.

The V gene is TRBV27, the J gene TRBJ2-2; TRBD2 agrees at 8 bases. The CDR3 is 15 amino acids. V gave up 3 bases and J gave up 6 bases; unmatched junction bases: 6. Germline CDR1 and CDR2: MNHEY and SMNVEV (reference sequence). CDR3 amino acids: CASSLAGGVAGELFF. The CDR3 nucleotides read TGTGCCAGCAGTTTGGCGGGAGGAGTGGCCGGGGAGCTGTTTTTT.

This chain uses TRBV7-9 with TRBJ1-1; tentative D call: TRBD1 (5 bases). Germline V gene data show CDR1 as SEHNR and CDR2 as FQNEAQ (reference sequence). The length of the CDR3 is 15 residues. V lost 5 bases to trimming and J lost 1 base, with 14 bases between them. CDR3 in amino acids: CASSGGFQANTEAFF. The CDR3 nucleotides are TGTGCCAGCAGCGGGGGGTTTCAGGCGAACACTGAAGCTTTCTTT. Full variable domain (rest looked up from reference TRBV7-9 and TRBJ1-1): DTGVSQNPRHKITKRGQNVTFRCDPISEHNRLYWYRQTLGQGPEFLTYFQNEAQLEKSRLLSDRFSAERPKGSFSTLEIQRTEQGDSAMYLCASSGGFQANTEAFFGQGTRLTVV.